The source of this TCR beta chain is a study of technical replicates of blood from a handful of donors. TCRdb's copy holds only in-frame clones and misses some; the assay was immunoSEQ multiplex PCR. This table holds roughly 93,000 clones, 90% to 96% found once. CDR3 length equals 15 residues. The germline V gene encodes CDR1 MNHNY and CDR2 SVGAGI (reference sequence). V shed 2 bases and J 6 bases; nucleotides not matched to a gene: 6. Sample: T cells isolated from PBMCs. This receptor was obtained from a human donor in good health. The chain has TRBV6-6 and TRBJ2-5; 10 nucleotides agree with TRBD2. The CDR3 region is CASSYQAGGLKTQYF. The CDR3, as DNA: TGTGCCAGCAGTTACCAAGCGGGGGGGCTAAAGACCCAGTACTTC.